The rows below give T cell receptor beta chains drawn from one sample of a study of T cell changes during pregnancy in multiple sclerosis. The method was immunoSEQ multiplex PCR; TCRdb's version includes in-frame clones alone and lacks a portion of them. The top ten hold 2% to 3% of the sample, which has roughly 93,000 clones, 90% to 95% seen once. Sequencing used peripheral blood, obtained after pregnancy. The source of these receptors is a female donor in good health, enrolled as a control in a pregnancy study. Each CDR3 is given with its conserved first and last residue. Fields, in order: V gene, D gene, J gene, clone size, CDR3 DNA, CDR3 protein. The D gene is left open where the match is weak. Size is stated for part of the rows, as once, few or many counts, or as a class when the clone is expanded.

>TRBV29-1|TRBD2|TRBJ2-4|-
TGCAGCGGGAAGGGGACTAGCGGTAAAAACATTCAGTACTTC
CSGKGTSGKNIQYF
>TRBV6-6|-|TRBJ2-2|-
TGTGCCAGCAGTCAACCGGGGACCGGGGAGCTGTTTTTT
CASSQPGTGELFF
>TRBV28|TRBD1|TRBJ2-1|-
TGTGCCAGCAGCCCCACAGGGGCAACCGAGTTATCCTACAATGAGCAGTTCTTC
CASSPTGATELSYNEQFF
>TRBV5-6|TRBD1|TRBJ2-7|-
TGTGCCAGCAGCCCCGGACAGGGAAGAGGGGAGCAGTACTTC
CASSPGQGRGEQYF
>TRBV7-6|TRBD1|TRBJ2-5|-
TGTGCCAGCAGCGCCTACCGGGACAGGGTCGGAGAGACCCAGTACTTC
CASSAYRDRVGETQYF
>TRBV28|-|TRBJ1-4|-
TGTGCCAGCAGTTTATCCCGAGGAACTAATGAAAAACTGTTTTTT
CASSLSRGTNEKLFF
>TRBV19|-|TRBJ2-7|-
TGTGCCAGTAGTCTCCTGCAGGGCCACGAGCAGTACTTC
CASSLLQGHEQYF
>TRBV10-1|-|TRBJ2-3|-
TGCGCCAGCAGTGACGGGATGTCCAGCACAGATACGCAGTATTTT
CASSDGMSSTDTQYF
>TRBV4-1|-|TRBJ2-7|-
TGCGCCAGCAGCCTTTACCAACATAAGCGGTACGAGCAGTACTTC
CASSLYQHKRYEQYF
>TRBV5-6|-|TRBJ1-1|-
TGTGCCAGCAGCTTCCCTATTACACCGGGTACGGACACTGAAGCTTTCTTT
CASSFPITPGTDTEAFF
>TRBV5-1|-|TRBJ2-1|-
TGCGCCAGCAGCTTTACAGCGGACGGCTTCAATGAGCAGTTCTTC
CASSFTADGFNEQFF
>TRBV19|-|TRBJ2-3|-
TGTGCCAGTAGTATAGTCCCATCAGATACGCAGTATTTT
CASSIVPSDTQYF
>TRBV6-1|-|TRBJ2-7|-
TGTGCCAGCAGTCAGGAGGAAGGGTCCTACGAGCAGTACTTC
CASSQEEGSYEQYF
>TRBV2|TRBD1|TRBJ2-4|few
TGTGCCAGCAGCCACTCGGACAGGAACATTCAGTACTTC
CASSHSDRNIQYF
>TRBV5-1|-|TRBJ1-1|-
TGCGCCAGCAGCTTGGGTTCAGGGATGAACACTGAAGCTTTCTTT
CASSLGSGMNTEAFF
>TRBV5-6|TRBD2|TRBJ2-4|-
TGTGCCAGCAGCGGCGGGGGGGCCGGTGGAAACATTCAGTACTTC
CASSGGGAGGNIQYF
>TRBV18|-|TRBJ2-5|-
TGTGCCAGCTCACCAATAGAACAGCCTCGGTACCAAGAGACCCAGTACTTC
CASSPIEQPRYQETQYF
>TRBV7-9|-|TRBJ2-3|-
TGTGCCAGCGCCCTGGGGAGTCTCACAGATACGCAGTATTTT
CASALGSLTDTQYF
>TRBV2|TRBD1|TRBJ2-5|-
TGTGCCAGCAGAGCGGACAGGCGAGGGCAGTACTTC
CASRADRRGQYF
>TRBV10-1|-|TRBJ2-1|once
TGCGCCAGCAGTGAAAGGGTTCTAGCGTACAATGAGCAGTTCTTC
CASSERVLAYNEQFF
>TRBV28|TRBD1|TRBJ1-1|-
TGTGCCAGCAGGCTCGACAGGGGGAACACTGAAGCTTTCTTT
CASRLDRGNTEAFF
>TRBV5-1|-|TRBJ1-5|-
TGCGCCAGCAGCCCGGTGGCGGGACCGGGACAGCCCCAGCATTTT
CASSPVAGPGQPQHF
>TRBV5-1|TRBD2|TRBJ2-3|-
TGCGCCAGCAGCCCGGGACTAGCGGCAGACACAGATACGCAGTATTTT
CASSPGLAADTDTQYF
>TRBV11-1|TRBD2|TRBJ2-7|-
TGTGCCAGCAGCCCTGAGGGGACTAGCGGGTCCTACGAGCAGTACTTC
CASSPEGTSGSYEQYF
>TRBV7-6|TRBD1|TRBJ2-2|-
TGTGCCAGCCGGACAGGGACGAACACCGGGGAGCTGTTTTTT
CASRTGTNTGELFF
>TRBV2|-|TRBJ2-3|few
TGTGCCAGCAGTGATTGGGGCAAGGATACGCAGTATTTT
CASSDWGKDTQYF
>TRBV7-9|TRBD2|TRBJ2-1|-
TGTGCCAGCAGCTTATTAGCGGGGGGCAATGAGCAGTTCTTC
CASSLLAGGNEQFF
>TRBV7-2|-|TRBJ2-3|-
TGTGCCAGCACCCAAAGACTAGAGAGGGCAGATACGCAGTATTTT
CASTQRLERADTQYF